The entry below gives a single TCR beta chain sequence along with its context. Its antigen is still unknown. The data were produced by immunoSEQ multiplex PCR, yet TCRdb's version contains in-frame clones alone and is incomplete. This sample has about 44,000 clones, with approximately 80% found just once. This sample stems from a study of OX40 agonist ivuxolimab in advanced cancers. General study results and limits: Researchers report that CD8+ T cells had, on average, more expanded clones than CD4+. At doses 0.1 to 3.0 mg/kg, CD4+ and CD8+ clones expanded.

The receptor's source is an adult with an advanced solid tumor such as melanoma, head and neck, liver or kidney cancer. Source: CD4+ or CD8+ T cells sorted from blood, taken in a trial of the OX40 agonist ivuxolimab.

CDR3 sequence: CASGQTSVSQHF. In DNA, the CDR3 is TGTGCCAGCGGACAGACCTCAGTGTCCCAGCATTTT. The chain recombines TRBV19 with TRBJ1-5; a possible D gene is TRBD1 (6 bases). The CDR3 spans 12 residues. Trimming removed 9 bases at V and 11 bases at J, with 17 bases between. Per germline, CDR1 LNHDA and CDR2 SQIVND (reference sequence).